This record concerns one T cell receptor beta chain sequence. Its target is unknown. This CDR3 fails to terminate in the conserved phenylalanine or tryptophan, so it likely reflects a read error. Patients were all node-negative on CT and PET/CT, lacking prior chemotherapy, radiotherapy or other malignancies. For each of two time points, a roughly 6.2-milliliter draw of peripheral blood was taken. Template was genomic DNA; TCR beta CDR3 amplified in two multiplex PCR rounds. Initially, in first-round PCR, primers specific to each TRBV and TRBJ gene were used. TCRdb called the multiplex PCR reads again in MiXCR, with one record for every CDR3 protein. The sample yields 51,000 or so distinct CDR3 sequences, less than 45% seen once. The data were obtained in a study of prognosis after radiotherapy for stage I lung cancer. Looking at the study overall: Therapy given concurrently with stereotactic body radiotherapy reached no patient.

Notes on the study in general: Stereotactic body radiation therapy was followed by fewer unique TCR clones, median roughly 10,000 versus 7,000.

Sample: PBMCs, taken before or after stereotactic body radiation therapy (not recorded which). The receptor comes from a donor aged 50 or older with non-small cell lung cancer.

The CDR3 is CARSLGPTGELFC. The CDR3 bases are TGTGCCAGAAGCTTGGGGCCCACCGGGGAGCTGTTTTGT. This sequence joins TRBV7-2 and TRBJ2-2; D possibly corresponds to TRBD1 (5 bases). Germline loops: CDR1 SGHTA, CDR2 FQGNSA. The length of the CDR3 is 13 residues.